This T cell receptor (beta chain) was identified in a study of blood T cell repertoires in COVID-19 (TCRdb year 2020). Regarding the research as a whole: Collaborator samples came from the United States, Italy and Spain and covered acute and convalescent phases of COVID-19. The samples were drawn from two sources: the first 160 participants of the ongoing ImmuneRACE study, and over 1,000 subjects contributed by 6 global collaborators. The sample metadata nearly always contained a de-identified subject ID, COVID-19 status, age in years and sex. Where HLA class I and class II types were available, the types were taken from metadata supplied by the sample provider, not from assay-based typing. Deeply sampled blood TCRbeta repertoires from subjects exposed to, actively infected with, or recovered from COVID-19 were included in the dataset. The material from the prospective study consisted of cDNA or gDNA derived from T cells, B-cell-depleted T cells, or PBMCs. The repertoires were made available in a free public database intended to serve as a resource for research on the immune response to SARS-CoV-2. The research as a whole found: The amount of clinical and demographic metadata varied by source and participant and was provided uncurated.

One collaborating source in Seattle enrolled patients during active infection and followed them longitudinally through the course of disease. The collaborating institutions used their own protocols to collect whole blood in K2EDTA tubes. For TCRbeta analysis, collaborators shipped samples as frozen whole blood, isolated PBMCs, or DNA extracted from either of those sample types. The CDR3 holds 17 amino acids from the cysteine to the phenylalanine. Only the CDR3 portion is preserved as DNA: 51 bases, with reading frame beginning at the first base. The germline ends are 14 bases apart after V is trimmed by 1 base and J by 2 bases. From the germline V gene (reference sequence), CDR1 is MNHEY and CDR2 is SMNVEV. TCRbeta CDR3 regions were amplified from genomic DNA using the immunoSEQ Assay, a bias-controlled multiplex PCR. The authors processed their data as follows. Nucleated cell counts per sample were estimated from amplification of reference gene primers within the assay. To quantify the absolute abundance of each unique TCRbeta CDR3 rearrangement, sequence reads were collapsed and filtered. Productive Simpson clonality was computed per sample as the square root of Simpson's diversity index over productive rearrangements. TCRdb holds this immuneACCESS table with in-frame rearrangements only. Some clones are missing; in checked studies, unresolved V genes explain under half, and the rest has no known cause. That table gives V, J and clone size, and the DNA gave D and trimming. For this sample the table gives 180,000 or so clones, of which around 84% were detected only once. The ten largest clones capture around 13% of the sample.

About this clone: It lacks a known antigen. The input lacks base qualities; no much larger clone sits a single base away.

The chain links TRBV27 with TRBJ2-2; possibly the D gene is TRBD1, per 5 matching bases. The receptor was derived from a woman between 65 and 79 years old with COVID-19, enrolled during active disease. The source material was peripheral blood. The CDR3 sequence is CASSLFGTGLNTGELFF. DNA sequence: TGTGCCAGCAGTTTATTCGGTACAGGTCTCAACACCGGGGAGCTGTTTTTT.